This T cell receptor beta chain was recorded in a study of blood T cell repertoires in COVID-19. The table came from immunoSEQ multiplex PCR; TCRdb's copy has only in-frame clones and leaves some out. In the table there are a few hundred thousand clones, 80% to 90% of which are singletons. The study counted Cohort 3 donors as recovered given two negative PCRs, clearance, or symptom resolution. The table lists this clone with a count of one. Trimming left V 1 base short and J 0 bases short, with 10 bases between. The CDR3 is 15 amino acids. Germline V CDR1 and CDR2: MGHRA, YSYEKL. This clonotype was obtained from a man between 35 and 55 years old who had recovered from COVID-19. Sequenced material: PBMCs or T cells enriched from blood (not recorded which). V gene TRBV4-1 combines with J gene TRBJ2-7, with a possible D match to TRBD2 (6 bases). The CDR3 sequence is CASSQVGGNSYEQYF. The CDR3 nucleotides are TGCGCCAGCAGCCAAGTGGGCGGGAACTCCTACGAGCAGTACTTC.